These T cell receptor beta chains were read from a single sample in a study of blood T cells in healthy people across ages. One entry per CDR3 protein results from TCRdb running MiXCR on the 5' RACE reads. The table lists hundreds of thousands of distinct CDR3 sequences, 20% to 30% of them singletons, with 9.4% in the top ten. The same specimen was also included in a second study, on T cells of mothers and their children.

Specimen: blood. These receptors originate from a boy aged 5-17 years in good health. Both conserved end residues are part of each CDR3. The order of the fields is clone size, J gene, D gene, V gene, CDR3 DNA, CDR3 protein. The D gene is left open where the match is weak. Clone sizes are given selectively: once, few, many, or a class where the clone is expanded.

abundance: few; j_gene: TRBJ1-2; d_gene: TRBD1; v_gene: TRBV28; CDR3nt: TGTGCCAGCAGCCCAGGGACAGTGGCTGGCTACACCTTC; CDR3aa: CASSPGTVAGYTF
abundance: few; j_gene: TRBJ2-1; d_gene: TRBD2; v_gene: TRBV7-9; CDR3nt: TGTGCCAGCAGCCCACGAAGCGGGAGAGCCTACAATGAGCAGTTCTTC; CDR3aa: CASSPRSGRAYNEQFF
abundance: .; j_gene: TRBJ2-5; d_gene: .; v_gene: TRBV19; CDR3nt: TGTGCCAGTAGTATAGACCTCCTGACAGGTTCAAGAGGAGAGACCCAGTACTTC; CDR3aa: CASSIDLLTGSRGETQYF
abundance: few; j_gene: TRBJ2-3; d_gene: .; v_gene: TRBV6-1; CDR3nt: TGTGCCAGCAGTGAGTGGCAGCCTACTAGTACAGATACGCAGTATTTT; CDR3aa: CASSEWQPTSTDTQYF
abundance: .; j_gene: TRBJ2-5; d_gene: .; v_gene: TRBV12-3/TRBV12-4; CDR3nt: TGTGCCAGCAGTTTAGCGCATGGCTCCCAAGAGACCCAATACTTC; CDR3aa: CASSLAHGSQETQYF
abundance: .; j_gene: TRBJ2-3; d_gene: TRBD2; v_gene: TRBV14; CDR3nt: TGTGCCAGCAGCCAACTCATGGGACTAACCACAGATACGCAGTATTTT; CDR3aa: CASSQLMGLTTDTQYF
abundance: .; j_gene: TRBJ2-3; d_gene: TRBD2; v_gene: TRBV3-1; CDR3nt: TGTGCCATCAGCCCATCGAGCGGGGACGAGGTTGTCACAGATACGCAGTATTTT; CDR3aa: CAISPSSGDEVVTDTQYF
abundance: few; j_gene: TRBJ2-3; d_gene: .; v_gene: TRBV12-5; CDR3nt: TGTGCTAGTGGTCCCCCTCCGTCAGATACGCAGTATTTT; CDR3aa: CASGPPPSDTQYF
abundance: few; j_gene: TRBJ2-7; d_gene: TRBD2; v_gene: TRBV18; CDR3nt: TGTGCCAGCTCACCGGTGACTAGCGGGTCGACCTACGAGCAGTACTTC; CDR3aa: CASSPVTSGSTYEQYF
abundance: .; j_gene: TRBJ2-7; d_gene: TRBD2; v_gene: TRBV10-1; CDR3nt: TGCGCCAGCAGTGAGGCGGGAGGATCCGAGCAGTACTTC; CDR3aa: CASSEAGGSEQYF
abundance: .; j_gene: TRBJ1-5; d_gene: TRBD1; v_gene: TRBV7-2; CDR3nt: TGTGCCAGCAGCTTGACAGGGCCGAGCAATCAGCCCCAGCATTTT; CDR3aa: CASSLTGPSNQPQHF
abundance: few; j_gene: TRBJ2-3; d_gene: .; v_gene: TRBV20-1; CDR3nt: TGCAGTGCTAGAGGCCTAGATACAGATACGCAGTATTTT; CDR3aa: CSARGLDTDTQYF
abundance: few; j_gene: TRBJ2-7; d_gene: .; v_gene: TRBV7-9; CDR3nt: TGTGCCAGCAGCGGAGGCGGAGGGTACGAGCAGTACTTC; CDR3aa: CASSGGGGYEQYF
abundance: once; j_gene: TRBJ2-2; d_gene: .; v_gene: TRBV10-3; CDR3nt: TGTGCCATCAGTGAGGGCGGATCGAACACCGGGGAGCTGTTTTTT; CDR3aa: CAISEGGSNTGELFF
abundance: few; j_gene: TRBJ2-3; d_gene: .; v_gene: TRBV10-3; CDR3nt: TGTGCCATCAGTGACCATTCACGGCGCCTATCTGGGCGGGCTGATACGCAGTATTTT; CDR3aa: CAISDHSRRLSGRADTQYF
abundance: .; j_gene: TRBJ1-2; d_gene: .; v_gene: TRBV7-9; CDR3nt: TGTGCCAGCAGCTTCGGGAGTAACACCGGGGGCTATGGCTACACCTTC; CDR3aa: CASSFGSNTGGYGYTF
abundance: .; j_gene: TRBJ2-3; d_gene: .; v_gene: TRBV28; CDR3nt: TGTGCCAGCAGCAGAACAACGGGAGTCACAGATACGCAGTATTTT; CDR3aa: CASSRTTGVTDTQYF
abundance: few; j_gene: TRBJ2-5; d_gene: .; v_gene: TRBV3-1; CDR3nt: TGTGCCAGCCTGGACAGACAAGAGACCCAGTACTTC; CDR3aa: CASLDRQETQYF
abundance: few; j_gene: TRBJ2-3; d_gene: TRBD2; v_gene: TRBV20-1; CDR3nt: TGTAGTGCTCCCAATAGCGGGGCGTACACAGATACGCAGTATTTT; CDR3aa: CSAPNSGAYTDTQYF
abundance: .; j_gene: TRBJ1-1; d_gene: .; v_gene: TRBV7-9; CDR3nt: TGTGCCAGCAGCATGGCTACGGGGGCTTTCTTT; CDR3aa: CASSMATGAFF
abundance: .; j_gene: TRBJ1-6; d_gene: TRBD1; v_gene: TRBV5-1; CDR3nt: TGCGCCAGCAGCTTTGCCGGGACAGAGGGCTCACCCCTCCACTTT; CDR3aa: CASSFAGTEGSPLHF
abundance: many; j_gene: TRBJ2-5; d_gene: .; v_gene: TRBV10-3; CDR3nt: TGTGCCATCAATGATGGTTCCGAGACCCAGTACTTC; CDR3aa: CAINDGSETQYF
abundance: .; j_gene: TRBJ1-5; d_gene: .; v_gene: TRBV5-6; CDR3nt: TGTGCCAGCAGCTTGGGCGGGGGATTGCAGCCCCAGCATTTT; CDR3aa: CASSLGGGLQPQHF
abundance: .; j_gene: TRBJ2-7; d_gene: TRBD1; v_gene: TRBV27; CDR3nt: TGTGCCAGCAGCCTCACAGGGGGTTACACCTACGAGCAGTACTTC; CDR3aa: CASSLTGGYTYEQYF
abundance: .; j_gene: TRBJ2-2; d_gene: TRBD1; v_gene: TRBV29-1; CDR3nt: TGCAGCGTTGAAGATGGGGACAGTAACACCGGGGAGCTGTTTTTT; CDR3aa: CSVEDGDSNTGELFF
abundance: few; j_gene: TRBJ1-2; d_gene: .; v_gene: TRBV27; CDR3nt: TGTGCCAGCAGTTTATTTAAGGAGGATGGCTACACCTTC; CDR3aa: CASSLFKEDGYTF
abundance: .; j_gene: TRBJ1-1; d_gene: .; v_gene: TRBV2; CDR3nt: TGTGCCAGCAGTGCCTCCCCGGGGACTGAAGCTTTCTTT; CDR3aa: CASSASPGTEAFF
abundance: .; j_gene: TRBJ2-1; d_gene: .; v_gene: TRBV5-1; CDR3nt: TGCGCCAGCAGCTTGGAGCCAGGACAGTACAATGAGCAGTTCTTC; CDR3aa: CASSLEPGQYNEQFF
abundance: few; j_gene: TRBJ2-7; d_gene: .; v_gene: TRBV21-1; CDR3nt: TGTGCCAGCAGCCCCACAAACCACCCGGACAGGAATTTCTACGAGCAGTACTTC; CDR3aa: CASSPTNHPDRNFYEQYF
abundance: .; j_gene: TRBJ1-4; d_gene: TRBD1; v_gene: TRBV3-1; CDR3nt: TGTGCCAGCAGCCAGGCTCGGACAGGTAGGGAAAAACTGTTTTTT; CDR3aa: CASSQARTGREKLFF
abundance: .; j_gene: TRBJ2-1; d_gene: .; v_gene: TRBV27; CDR3nt: TGTGCCAGCAGTTTAATGGGCTACCCCTCCTACAATGAGCAGTTCTTC; CDR3aa: CASSLMGYPSYNEQFF
abundance: .; j_gene: TRBJ2-7; d_gene: .; v_gene: TRBV10-3; CDR3nt: TGTGCCATCAGTGCCGGGACCATCAACCTCTACGAGCAGTACTTC; CDR3aa: CAISAGTINLYEQYF
abundance: .; j_gene: TRBJ1-2; d_gene: .; v_gene: TRBV12-3/TRBV12-4; CDR3nt: TGTGCCAGCAGCCAGGACGGAATGGGCTACACCTTC; CDR3aa: CASSQDGMGYTF
abundance: .; j_gene: TRBJ2-2; d_gene: .; v_gene: TRBV27; CDR3nt: TGTGCCAGCAGGTTATGGGACACTCTACGGGGCACCGGGGAGCTGTTTTTT; CDR3aa: CASRLWDTLRGTGELFF
abundance: few; j_gene: TRBJ1-5; d_gene: .; v_gene: TRBV6-1; CDR3nt: TGTGCCAGCAGACCGGGTAAGAAGGAAAATAGCAATCAGCCCCAGCATTTT; CDR3aa: CASRPGKKENSNQPQHF
abundance: .; j_gene: TRBJ2-3; d_gene: .; v_gene: TRBV9; CDR3nt: TGTGCCAGCAGCTACAGTACGAGAAATACGCAGTATTTT; CDR3aa: CASSYSTRNTQYF
abundance: few; j_gene: TRBJ2-7; d_gene: .; v_gene: TRBV29-1; CDR3nt: TGCAGCGTTGTAGCCCGGACATCCTCCTCCTACGAGCAGTACTTC; CDR3aa: CSVVARTSSSYEQYF
abundance: few; j_gene: TRBJ2-7; d_gene: .; v_gene: TRBV2; CDR3nt: TGTGCCAGCAGTCCACTTCAAACAGGGACATCTGAGCAGTACTTC; CDR3aa: CASSPLQTGTSEQYF
abundance: few; j_gene: TRBJ2-7; d_gene: TRBD1; v_gene: TRBV3-1; CDR3nt: TGTGCCAGCAGCCAAAGGGGGCCTGGCGAGCAGTACTTC; CDR3aa: CASSQRGPGEQYF
abundance: few; j_gene: TRBJ2-1; d_gene: .; v_gene: TRBV7-2; CDR3nt: TGTGCCAGCACCCAAACTTACTCTGACACGGATGAGCAGTTCTTC; CDR3aa: CASTQTYSDTDEQFF